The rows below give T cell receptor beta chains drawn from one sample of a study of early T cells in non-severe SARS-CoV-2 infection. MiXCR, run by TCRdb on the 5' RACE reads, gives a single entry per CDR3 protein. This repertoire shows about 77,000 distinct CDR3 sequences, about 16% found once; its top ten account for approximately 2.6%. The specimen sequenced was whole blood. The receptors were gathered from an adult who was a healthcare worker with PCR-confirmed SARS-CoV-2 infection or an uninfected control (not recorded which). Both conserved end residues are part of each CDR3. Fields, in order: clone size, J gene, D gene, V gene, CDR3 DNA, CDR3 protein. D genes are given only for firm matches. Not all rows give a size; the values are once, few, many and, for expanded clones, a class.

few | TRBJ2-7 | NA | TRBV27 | TGTGCCAGCAGTTTATGGGACGGGAGCTCCTACGAGCAGTACTTC | CASSLWDGSSYEQYF
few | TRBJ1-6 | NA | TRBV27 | TGTGCCAGCAGTTTATCGTCAGGGGTCGGATCACCCCTCCACTTT | CASSLSSGVGSPLHF
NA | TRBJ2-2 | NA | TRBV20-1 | TGCAGTGCTATGGCATTAGCAGTTACCGGGGAGCTGTTTTTT | CSAMALAVTGELFF
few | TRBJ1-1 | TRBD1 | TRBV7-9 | TGTGCCAGCAGCTTAGATCGGGACAGAGAAGCTTTCTTT | CASSLDRDREAFF
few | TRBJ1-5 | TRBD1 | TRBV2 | TGTGCCAGCAGATCCCGCGGACAGGGGAATCAGCCCCAGCATTTT | CASRSRGQGNQPQHF
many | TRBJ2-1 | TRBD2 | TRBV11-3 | TGTGCCAGCAGCCCCCTAACCGGGACTAGCGGGAGAGGCAGTGAGCAGTTCTTC | CASSPLTGTSGRGSEQFF
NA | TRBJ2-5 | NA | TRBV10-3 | TGTGCCATCAGTGAGTTAGGAGCGTCGGAGACCCAGTACTTC | CAISELGASETQYF
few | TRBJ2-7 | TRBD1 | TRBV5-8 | TGTGCCAGCAGCTTAAGGGACAGGGGCGAACCATCCTACGAGCAGTACTTC | CASSLRDRGEPSYEQYF
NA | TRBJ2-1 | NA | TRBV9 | TGTGCCAGCAGCGTAGAGGGGACTCCGCGCAATGAGCAGTTCTTC | CASSVEGTPRNEQFF
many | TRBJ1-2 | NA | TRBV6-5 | TGTGCCAGCAGTTACTCGAGGGGAGAAGGCTACACCTTC | CASSYSRGEGYTF
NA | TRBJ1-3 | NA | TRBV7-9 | TGTGCCGGGACGGACGGCTATATTGGAAACACCATATATTTT | CAGTDGYIGNTIYF
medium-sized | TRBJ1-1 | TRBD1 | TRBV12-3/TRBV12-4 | TGTGCCAGCAGTTTATCCAGGGGGACTGAAGCTTTCTTT | CASSLSRGTEAFF
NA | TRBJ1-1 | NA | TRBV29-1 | TGCAGCGTCCTTCCGACGGCGAACACTGAAGCTTTCTTT | CSVLPTANTEAFF
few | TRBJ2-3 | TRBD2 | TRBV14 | TGTGCCAGCACGGGACTAGAACCCACAGATACGCAGTATTTT | CASTGLEPTDTQYF
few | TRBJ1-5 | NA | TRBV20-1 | TGCAGTGCTTTTTGGGTCAATCAGCCCCAGCATTTT | CSAFWVNQPQHF
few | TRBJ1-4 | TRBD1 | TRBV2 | TGTGCCAGCAGTGTCCTACAGGGGGGTAATGAAAAACTGTTTTTT | CASSVLQGGNEKLFF
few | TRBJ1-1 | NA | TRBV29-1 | TGCAGCGTTGAGCGGCTTGAAGCTTTCTTT | CSVERLEAFF
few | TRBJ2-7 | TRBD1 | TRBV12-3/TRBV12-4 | TGTGCCAGCAGTCCTTGGGGGACAGGGGATTACGAGCAGTACTTC | CASSPWGTGDYEQYF
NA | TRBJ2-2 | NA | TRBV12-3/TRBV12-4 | TGTGCCAGCAGTTTACGGGGCGCGGCCACCGGGGAGCTGTTTTTT | CASSLRGAATGELFF
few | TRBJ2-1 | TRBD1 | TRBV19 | TGTGCCAGTAGTACCTCCGGGACAGGGTACTACAATGAGCAGTTCTTC | CASSTSGTGYYNEQFF
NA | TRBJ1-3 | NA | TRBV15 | TGTGCCACCAGCGGCGTGAGGGAGGCCGGAAACACCATATATTTT | CATSGVREAGNTIYF
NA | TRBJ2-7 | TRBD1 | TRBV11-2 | TGTGCCAGCAGCTTAGAAGTGGACAGGGGCTACGAGCAGTACTTC | CASSLEVDRGYEQYF
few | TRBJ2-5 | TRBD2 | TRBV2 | TGTGCCAGCAGTGAACCCCCTGGACTAGCGCAAGAGACCCAGTACTTC | CASSEPPGLAQETQYF
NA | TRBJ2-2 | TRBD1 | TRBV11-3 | TGTGCCAGCAGCACGCGGGGACAGGGGGACACCGGGGAGCTGTTTTTT | CASSTRGQGDTGELFF
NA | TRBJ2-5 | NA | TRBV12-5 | TGTGCTAGTGGTTTGGAGGGCCAAGAGACCCAGTACTTC | CASGLEGQETQYF
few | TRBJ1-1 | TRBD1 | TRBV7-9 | TGTGCCAGCAGCATTGACAGGGTGATTCCCAAAATAAACACTGAAGCTTTCTTT | CASSIDRVIPKINTEAFF
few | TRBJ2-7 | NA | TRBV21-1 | TGTGCCAACCAGAAGGGGGCCTACGAGCAGTACTTC | CANQKGAYEQYF
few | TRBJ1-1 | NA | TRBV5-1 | TGCGCCAGCAGCTTGGAGCCGGCCACTGAAGCTTTCTTT | CASSLEPATEAFF
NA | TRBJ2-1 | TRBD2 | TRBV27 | TGTGCCAGCAGCACCCGTATGAGCGGGAGGGCCTATGAGCAGTTCTTC | CASSTRMSGRAYEQFF
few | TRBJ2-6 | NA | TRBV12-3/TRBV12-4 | TGTGCCAGCAGTTTTTCCGGCTCTGGGGCCAACGTCCTGACTTTC | CASSFSGSGANVLTF
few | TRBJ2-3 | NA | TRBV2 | TGTGCCAGCAGTGAATTAGGGCGAAGTGTAGCAGATACGCAGTATTTT | CASSELGRSVADTQYF
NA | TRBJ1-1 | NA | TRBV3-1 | TGTGCCAGCAGCCAAAACAGGGTGGGCACTGAAGCTTTCTTT | CASSQNRVGTEAFF
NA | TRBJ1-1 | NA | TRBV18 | TGTGCCAGCTCACCAGCTTGGTCAGCTACTGAAGCTTTCTTT | CASSPAWSATEAFF
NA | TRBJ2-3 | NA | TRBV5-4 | TGTGCCAGCAGCCCGGGTTTGCGGGACGGAACCGAGGTAGATACGCAGTATTTT | CASSPGLRDGTEVDTQYF
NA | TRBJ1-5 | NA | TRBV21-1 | TGTGCCAGCACCTCGGACAGGGGTTTCCCTCAGCCCCAGCATTTT | CASTSDRGFPQPQHF
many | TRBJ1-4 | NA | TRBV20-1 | TGCAGTGCTAGACGGACAGTTAATGAAAAACTGTTTTTT | CSARRTVNEKLFF
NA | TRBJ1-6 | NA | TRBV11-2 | TGTGCCAGCAGCCCCGGGCCGAGGACGGGGGTCACCCTCCACTTT | CASSPGPRTGVTLHF
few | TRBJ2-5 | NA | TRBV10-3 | TGTGCCATCAGTGATGATAGGGGCCAAGAGACCCAGTACTTC | CAISDDRGQETQYF
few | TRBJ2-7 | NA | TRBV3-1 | TGTGCCAGCAGCCAACGAGACCGCGCCTACGAGCAGTACTTC | CASSQRDRAYEQYF
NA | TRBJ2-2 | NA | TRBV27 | TGTGCCAGCAGTTTATTGGCCGGGGAGCTGTTTTTT | CASSLLAGELFF
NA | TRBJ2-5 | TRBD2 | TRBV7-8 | TGTGCCAGCAGCTTAGGAGGACTAGCGAGTCAAGAGACCCAGTACTTC | CASSLGGLASQETQYF
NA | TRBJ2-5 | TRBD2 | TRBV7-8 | TGTGCCAGCAGCTTAGCGGGACTAGCGGGGGGCAAAGAGACCCAGTACTTC | CASSLAGLAGGKETQYF